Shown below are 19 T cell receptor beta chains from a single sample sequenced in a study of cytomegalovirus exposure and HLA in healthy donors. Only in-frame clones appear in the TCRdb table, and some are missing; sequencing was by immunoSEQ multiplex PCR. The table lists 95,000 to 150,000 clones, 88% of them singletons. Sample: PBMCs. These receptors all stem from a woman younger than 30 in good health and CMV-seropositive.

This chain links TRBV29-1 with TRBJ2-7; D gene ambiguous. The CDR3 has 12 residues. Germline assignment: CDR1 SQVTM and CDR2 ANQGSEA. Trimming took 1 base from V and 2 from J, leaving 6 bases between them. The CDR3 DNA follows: TGCAGCGTTGAAGGAGTAGCCTACGAGCAGTACTTC. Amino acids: CSVEGVAYEQYF.

The CDR3 sequence is CAWGNRGGYTF. CDR3 bases: TGTGCCTGGGGGAACAGGGGCGGCTACACCTTC. The gene calls are TRBV30 and TRBJ1-2; 7 bases line up with TRBD1. Germline CDR1 reads GTSNPN; CDR2 reads SVGIG (reference sequence). V lost 5 bases and J lost 8; bases outside the gene matches: 5. This CDR3 has 11 amino acids.

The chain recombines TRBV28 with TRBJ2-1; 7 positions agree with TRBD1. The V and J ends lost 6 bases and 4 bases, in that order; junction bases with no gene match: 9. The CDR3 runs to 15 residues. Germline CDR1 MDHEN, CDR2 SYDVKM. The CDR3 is CASRPDRNLYNEQFF. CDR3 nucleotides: TGTGCCAGCAGACCGGACAGGAACCTATACAATGAGCAGTTCTTC.

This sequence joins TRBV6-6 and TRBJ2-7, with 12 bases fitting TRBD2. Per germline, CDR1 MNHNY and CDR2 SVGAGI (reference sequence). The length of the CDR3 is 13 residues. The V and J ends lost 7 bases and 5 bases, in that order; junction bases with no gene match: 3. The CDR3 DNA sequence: TGTGCCAGCATCCTAGCGGGAGGGAACGAGCAGTACTTC. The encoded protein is CASILAGGNEQYF.

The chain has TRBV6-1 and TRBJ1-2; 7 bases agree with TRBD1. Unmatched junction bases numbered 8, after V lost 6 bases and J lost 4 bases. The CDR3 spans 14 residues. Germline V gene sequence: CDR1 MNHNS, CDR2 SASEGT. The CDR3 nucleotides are TGTGCCAGCAGGAAAATAGGGACAGCCTATGGCTACACCTTC. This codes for CASRKIGTAYGYTF.

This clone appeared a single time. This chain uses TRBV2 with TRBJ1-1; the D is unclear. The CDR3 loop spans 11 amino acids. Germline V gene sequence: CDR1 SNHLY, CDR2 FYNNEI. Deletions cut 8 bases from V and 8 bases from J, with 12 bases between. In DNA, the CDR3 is TGTGCCAGCCGCCAGGCTGGAGAAGCTTTCTTT. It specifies CASRQAGEAFF.

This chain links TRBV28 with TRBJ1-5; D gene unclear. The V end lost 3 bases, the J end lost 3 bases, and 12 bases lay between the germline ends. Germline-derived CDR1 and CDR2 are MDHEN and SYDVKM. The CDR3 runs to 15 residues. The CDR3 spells CASSFDMTINQPQHF. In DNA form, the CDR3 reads TGTGCCAGCAGTTTTGACATGACGATCAATCAGCCCCAGCATTTT. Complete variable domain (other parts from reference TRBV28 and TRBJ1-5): DVKVTQSSRYLVKRTGEKVFLECVQDMDHENMFWYRQDPGLGLRLIYFSYDVKMKEKGDIPEGYSVSREKKERFSLILESASTNQTSMYLCASSFDMTINQPQHFGDGTRLSIL.

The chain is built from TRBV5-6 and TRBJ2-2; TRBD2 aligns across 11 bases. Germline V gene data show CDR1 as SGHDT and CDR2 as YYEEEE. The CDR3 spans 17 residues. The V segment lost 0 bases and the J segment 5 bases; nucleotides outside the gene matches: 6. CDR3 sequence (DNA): TGTGCCAGCAGCTTGGCCGTCCTAGCGGGGGGAACCGGGGAGCTGTTTTTT. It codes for CASSLAVLAGGTGELFF.

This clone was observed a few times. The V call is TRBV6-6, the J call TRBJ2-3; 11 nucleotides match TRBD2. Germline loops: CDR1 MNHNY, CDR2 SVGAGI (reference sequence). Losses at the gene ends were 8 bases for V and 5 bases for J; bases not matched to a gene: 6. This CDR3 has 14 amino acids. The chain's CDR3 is CASELAGVGDTQYF. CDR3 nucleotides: TGTGCCAGCGAACTAGCGGGAGTTGGAGATACGCAGTATTTT.

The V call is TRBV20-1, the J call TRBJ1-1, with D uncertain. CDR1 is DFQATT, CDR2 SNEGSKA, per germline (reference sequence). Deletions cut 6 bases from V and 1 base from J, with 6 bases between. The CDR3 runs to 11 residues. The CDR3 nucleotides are TGCAGTGCAACAAGGAACACTGAAGCTTTCTTT. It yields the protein CSATRNTEAFF.

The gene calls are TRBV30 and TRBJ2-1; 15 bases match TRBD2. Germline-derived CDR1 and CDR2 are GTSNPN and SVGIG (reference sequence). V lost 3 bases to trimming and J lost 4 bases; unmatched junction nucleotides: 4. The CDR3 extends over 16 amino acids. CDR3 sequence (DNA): TGTGCCTGGAGCGGGACTAGCGGGGGGAGTTACAATGAGCAGTTCTTC. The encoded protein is CAWSGTSGGSYNEQFF.

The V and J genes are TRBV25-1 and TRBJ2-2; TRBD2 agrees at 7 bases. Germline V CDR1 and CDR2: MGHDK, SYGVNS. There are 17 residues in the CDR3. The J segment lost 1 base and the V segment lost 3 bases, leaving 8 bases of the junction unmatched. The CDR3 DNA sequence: TGTGCCAGCAGTGACAGTTTTGGCGGGAGGAACACCGGGGAGCTGTTTTTT. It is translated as CASSDSFGGRNTGELFF.

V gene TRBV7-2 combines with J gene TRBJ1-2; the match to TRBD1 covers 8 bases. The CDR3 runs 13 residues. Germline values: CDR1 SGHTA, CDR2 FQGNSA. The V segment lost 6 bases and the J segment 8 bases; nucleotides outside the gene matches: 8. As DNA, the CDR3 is TGTGCCAGCAGGGGACAGGCGCTAGGGGGCTACACCTTC. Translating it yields CASRGQALGGYTF.

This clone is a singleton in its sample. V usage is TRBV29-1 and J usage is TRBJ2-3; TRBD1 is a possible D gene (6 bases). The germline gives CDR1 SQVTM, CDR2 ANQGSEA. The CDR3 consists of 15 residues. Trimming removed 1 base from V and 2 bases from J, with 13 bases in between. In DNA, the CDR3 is TGCAGCGTTGAAGCAACAGGGCTTTACACAGATACGCAGTATTTT. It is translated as CSVEATGLYTDTQYF.

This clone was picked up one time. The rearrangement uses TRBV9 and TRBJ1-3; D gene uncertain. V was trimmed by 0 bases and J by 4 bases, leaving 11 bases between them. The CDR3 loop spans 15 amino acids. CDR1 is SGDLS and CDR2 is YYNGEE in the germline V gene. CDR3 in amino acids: CASSVDDGAGNTIYF. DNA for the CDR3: TGTGCCAGCAGCGTAGACGACGGAGCAGGAAACACCATATATTTT.

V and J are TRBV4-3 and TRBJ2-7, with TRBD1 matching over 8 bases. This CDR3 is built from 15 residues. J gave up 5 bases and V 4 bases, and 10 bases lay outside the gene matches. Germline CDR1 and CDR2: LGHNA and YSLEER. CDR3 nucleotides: TGCGCCAGCAGCCGTGGGCTACAGGGGGTGAACGAGCAGTACTTC. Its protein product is CASSRGLQGVNEQYF.

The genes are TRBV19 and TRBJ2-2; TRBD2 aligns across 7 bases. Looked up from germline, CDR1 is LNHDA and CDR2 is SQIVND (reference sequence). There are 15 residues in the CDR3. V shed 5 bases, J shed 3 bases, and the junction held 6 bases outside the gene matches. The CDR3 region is CASSSGGRYTGELFF. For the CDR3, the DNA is TGTGCCAGTAGTTCGGGAGGCAGGTACACCGGGGAGCTGTTTTTT.

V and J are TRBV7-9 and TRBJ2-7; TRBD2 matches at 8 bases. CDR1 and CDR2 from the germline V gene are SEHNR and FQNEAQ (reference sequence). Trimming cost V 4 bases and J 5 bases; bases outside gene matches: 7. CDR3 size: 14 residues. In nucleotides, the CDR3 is TGTGCCAGCAGCTCGAGCGGGGGTGGGGACGAGCAGTACTTC. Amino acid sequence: CASSSSGGGDEQYF.

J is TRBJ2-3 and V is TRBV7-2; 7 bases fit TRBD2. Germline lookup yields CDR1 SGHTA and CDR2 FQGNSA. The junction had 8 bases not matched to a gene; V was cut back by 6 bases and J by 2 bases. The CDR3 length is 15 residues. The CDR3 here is CASSWSGMVTDTQYF. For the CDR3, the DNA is TGTGCCAGCAGTTGGAGCGGGATGGTCACAGATACGCAGTATTTT.